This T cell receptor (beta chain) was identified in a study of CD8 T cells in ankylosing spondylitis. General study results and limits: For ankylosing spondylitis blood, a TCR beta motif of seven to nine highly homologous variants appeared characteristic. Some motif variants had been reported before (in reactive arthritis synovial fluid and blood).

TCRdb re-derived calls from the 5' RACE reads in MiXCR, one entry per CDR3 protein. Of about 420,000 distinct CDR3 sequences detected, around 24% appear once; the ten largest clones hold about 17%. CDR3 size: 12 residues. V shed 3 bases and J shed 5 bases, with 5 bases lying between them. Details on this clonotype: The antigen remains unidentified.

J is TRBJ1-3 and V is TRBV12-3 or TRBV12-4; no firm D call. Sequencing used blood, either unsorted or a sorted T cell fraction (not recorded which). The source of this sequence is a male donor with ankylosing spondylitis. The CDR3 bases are TGTGCCAGCAGTTTTTTGCGAAACACCATATATTTT. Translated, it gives CASSFLRNTIYF.